This TCR beta chain was captured in a study of Ad26.COV2.S vaccination and SARS-CoV-2 variants (dated by TCRdb to about 2021). Regarding the research as a whole: Donors in the vaccine arm were drawn from COV1001, a multicentre, randomized, double-blind, placebo-controlled phase I-IIa trial testing Ad26.COV2.S in healthy adults. Ad26.COV2.S was administered intramuscularly at a dose of 5x10^10 or 1x10^11 viral particles, either as one shot or as two shots given 56 days apart. TCRbeta repertoire sequencing was used to assess the specificity and breadth of SARS-CoV-2-reactive T cell receptors after Ad26.COV2.S vaccination. The TCR-sequenced set comprised about 32 samples: about 19 Ad26.COV2.S vaccine recipients, 5 placebo recipients and 8 SARS-CoV-2 convalescent individuals. Participants in the trial were split at random into five groups of five each, receiving low-dose or high-dose Ad26.COV2.S once or twice, or else placebo on both occasions. Throughout the experiments and outcome assessment, investigators stayed blinded to trial group allocation. The full study reports these points: After vaccination, substantial breadth of spike-specific CD8+ and CD4+ T cell responses was reported. The authors noted that the TCR breadth and depth analyses may have underestimated total T cell responses. The study was not powered for comparison of responses between vaccine doses or regimens. Comparable non-spike TCR breadth was observed between vaccine and placebo recipients, consistent with only spike being contained in the vaccine. Ad26.COV2.S recipients had higher spike-specific TCR breadth than placebo recipients (P = 0.0014).

Taken with the paper, the label for treatment or condition translates to: about 20 received Ad26.COV2.S at low or high dose, single or two shots; 5 received placebo; per-sample allocation not given. For vaccine and placebo recipients, repertoires were sequenced using samples collected on day 63 after the first injection. Between 29 July and 7 August 2020, Cohort 1b enrolled around 25 adults aged 18-55 years at one site in Boston, USA. As a vaccine, Ad26.COV2.S was a replication-incompetent adenovirus type 26 vector that expressed a prefusion-stabilized SARS-CoV-2 spike protein derived from the original Wuhan strain. The immunoSEQ Assay was used to sequence TCRbeta CDR3 regions. After extraction, genomic DNA underwent amplification by bias-controlled multiplex PCR, followed by high-throughput sequencing. In the paper's pipeline: To quantify the absolute abundance of each unique TCRbeta CDR3 region, sequences were collapsed and filtered. T cell fraction was estimated by normalizing TCRbeta template counts to usable DNA, which was measured by amplifying reference genes present in all nucleated cells. Repertoire TCRs were annotated as SARS-CoV-2-specific by exact matching of V gene, CDR3 amino acid sequence and J gene to a known reactive TCR set. The reference SARS-CoV-2 TCR set was obtained from MIRA and was filtered for enrichment in COVID-19-positive ImmuneCODE repertoires, whereby public or cross-reactive TCRs were removed. Based on the MIRA antigens, annotated TCRs were further analysed at the level of specific ORF or position within ORF. Depth was the summed frequency of annotated unique rearrangements, while breadth was defined as annotated unique rearrangements over total unique productive rearrangements. Group comparisons of TCR breadth used two-sided Wilcoxon rank-sum tests. TCRdb re-hosts the immuneACCESS table, in-frame sequences only. Its copies lack some clones; in the studies checked, an unresolved V gene accounts for under half of them, and the cause for the rest is not known. That table furnishes V, J and clone size, whereas the DNA furnished D and trimming. The sample table shows a few hundred thousand clones, and roughly 91% are seen once. The ten largest clones add up to about 4.5% of the sample.

As encoded in the germline V gene (reference sequence), CDR1 is MNHNY while CDR2 is SVGAGI. The CDR3 spans 12 residues, from the cysteine through the phenylalanine. Of the read, only the CDR3 DNA is kept; its 36 bases are in frame from base 1. V and J lose 8 bases and 3 bases, and a span of 11 bases separates them. This clone was seen only once. The antigen this receptor binds is unknown. The input lacks base qualities; no much larger clone sits a single base away. This sequence originates from a person aged 18 to 59 who received the Ad26.COV2.S COVID-19 vaccine or a placebo. The sequencing used peripheral blood, collected in a trial of Ad26.COV2.S vaccine versus placebo. Recombination joined TRBV6-6 with TRBJ2-7, and perhaps TRBD1 as D gene, on 6 matching bases. The CDR3 protein sequence reads: CASWVRGYEQYF. The nucleotide sequence is TGTGCCAGCTGGGTCAGGGGCTACGAGCAGTACTTC.